The 21 T cell receptor beta chains reported below all come from one sample, sequenced in a study of shared clonotypes between healthy human individuals. Profiled with immunoSEQ multiplex PCR; TCRdb holds only in-frame clones, not every one. In the table there are roughly 1,000,000 clones, approximately 80% of which are singletons. Material: memory CD4+ T cells from PBMCs. The subset denotes: CD45RA-negative fraction. The origin of the receptors is a young man in good health. Some clones in this sample may be carry-over from other donors' samples.

There are a few counts of this clone. The V and J genes are TRBV5-4 and TRBJ2-7; perhaps TRBD2 as D (6 bases). This CDR3 is built from 14 residues. V dropped 4 bases and J dropped 3 bases, with 14 bases sitting between them. CDR1 SGHNT and CDR2 YYREEE come from the germline V gene (reference sequence). The CDR3 nucleotides read TGTGCCAGCAGCCGACGGGCGGGATACTACGAGCAGTACTTC. It codes for CASSRRAGYYEQYF.

J is TRBJ1-5 and V is TRBV28, with D hard to call. There are 15 residues in the CDR3. CDR1 is MDHEN, CDR2 SYDVKM, per germline. Trimming shortened V by 7 bases and J by 4 bases, and 17 bases separated the two germline ends. The chain's CDR3 is CASTTPGRENQPQHF. CDR3 sequence (DNA): TGTGCCAGCACCACTCCGGGGAGAGAAAATCAGCCCCAGCATTTT.

Details on this clone: Other DNA sequences in this sample translate to the same CDR3. The chain links TRBV28 to TRBJ1-1; D unclear. CDR1 is MDHEN and CDR2 is SYDVKM in the germline V gene. The V and J ends lost 6 bases and 2 bases respectively, with 10 bases between them. The CDR3 contains 13 residues. CDR3 in DNA: TGTGCCAGCAGCCCGGGCCTCAACACTGAAGCTTTCTTT. This sequence encodes CASSPGLNTEAFF.

V is TRBV18 and J is TRBJ2-7, with 12 bases fitting TRBD2. The V and J ends lost 0 bases and 4 bases, in that order; junction bases with no gene match: 7. Germline CDR1 is KGHSH and CDR2 is LQKENI. The CDR3 is 17 residues long. Written as DNA, the CDR3 is TGTGCCAGCTCACCACCCCGGACTAGCGGGATAGAGTACGAGCAGTACTTC. Protein product: CASSPPRTSGIEYEQYF.

The sample holds one count of this clone. The genes are TRBV4-3 and TRBJ2-3, with TRBD2 identical over 8 bases. Germline trimming cut 3 bases from V and 0 bases from J; bases unmatched to any gene: 8. This CDR3 has 17 residues. Looked up from germline, CDR1 is LGHNA and CDR2 is YSLEER. CDR3 coding DNA: TGCGCCAGCAGCCAGGGGGTGACTAGCGCTAGCACAGATACGCAGTATTTT. Protein: CASSQGVTSASTDTQYF.

This chain joins TRBV4-1 and TRBJ2-3, with D tentatively TRBD1 (7 bases). The CDR3 is 16 amino acids. Germline CDR1 is MGHRA and CDR2 is YSYEKL. V lost 1 base and J 1 base, leaving 12 bases between the germline ends. The CDR3 nucleotides are TGCGCCAGCAGCCAAGGGGGACAGCGGGGCACAGATACGCAGTATTTT. Amino acid sequence: CASSQGGQRGTDTQYF.

V and J are TRBV7-9 and TRBJ2-7; D might be TRBD1 or TRBD2, each matching 6 bases. From germline, CDR1 is SEHNR and CDR2 FQNEAQ (reference sequence). V was shortened by 5 bases and J by 5 bases, with 16 bases between the two germline ends. The CDR3 contains 14 residues. The chain's CDR3 is CASSPEGGGDEQYF. Written as DNA, the CDR3 is TGTGCCAGCAGCCCGGAGGGGGGCGGGGACGAGCAGTACTTC. The full variable domain, in which reference TRBV7-9 and TRBJ2-7 provide the parts outside the CDR3, is DTGVSQNPRHKITKRGQNVTFRCDPISEHNRLYWYRQTLGQGPEFLTYFQNEAQLEKSRLLSDRFSAERPKGSFSTLEIQRTEQGDSAMYLCASSPEGGGDEQYFGPGTRLTVT.

As for this clone: The sample has other DNA sequences that encode this CDR3 too. This chain links TRBV5-1 with TRBJ2-1, with 7 nucleotides matching TRBD2. Germline CDR1 is SGHRS and CDR2 is YFSETQ. CDR3 length equals 15 residues. Trimming removed 0 bases from V and 4 bases from J; junction bases left unmatched: 4. In nucleotides, the CDR3 is TGCGCCAGCAGCTTGGATTTAGCGGGTTACAATGAGCAGTTCTTC. Translated, it gives CASSLDLAGYNEQFF. Full variable domain (missing parts from reference TRBV5-1 and TRBJ2-1): KAGVTQTPRYLIKTRGQQVTLSCSPISGHRSVSWYQQTPGQGLQFLFEYFSETQRNKGNFPGRFSGRQFSNSRSEMNVSTLELGDSALYLCASSLDLAGYNEQFFGPGTRLTVL.

This rearrangement joins TRBV29-1 to TRBJ2-7, with 7 bases aligning to TRBD1. Trimming cost V 2 bases and J 3 bases; bases outside gene matches: 7. The length of the CDR3 is 14 residues. Germline CDR1 reads SQVTM; CDR2 reads ANQGSEA. The CDR3 DNA follows: TGCAGCGTTGAAAGTTTATCAGGGGGCTACGAGCAGTACTTC. Its protein product is CSVESLSGGYEQYF.

A note on this clone: This probably arose from a read error, given a far larger clone one base away. V and J are TRBV28 and TRBJ2-6; D ambiguous. V lost 2 bases, J lost 0 bases, and 5 bases lay in between. The germline gives CDR1 MDHEN, CDR2 SYDVKM. This CDR3 comprises 15 residues. The DNA for the CDR3 is TGTGCCAGCAGTTTAGGGTGCTCTGGGGCCAACGTCCTGACTTTC. Encoded protein: CASSLGCSGANVLTF.

This clone was seen just once. The chain couples TRBV29-1 to TRBJ2-2; 9 nucleotides agree with TRBD2. Germline V gene data show CDR1 as SQVTM and CDR2 as ANQGSEA. The CDR3 is made up of 15 amino acids. The V gene end was trimmed by 6 bases and the J gene end by 0 bases; junction bases not matched to a gene: 5. CDR3 residues: CSVGTSGSNTGELFF. The CDR3, as DNA: TGCAGCGTGGGTACTAGCGGGTCGAACACCGGGGAGCTGTTTTTT.

The chain employs TRBV7-9 and TRBJ2-7; TRBD2 agrees at 15 bases. V lost 3 bases, J lost 1 base, and 1 base stayed unmatched. The CDR3 is made up of 16 amino acids. Germline CDR1 is SEHNR and CDR2 is FQNEAQ (reference sequence). CDR3 region: CASSFGLAGGSYEQYF. The CDR3 DNA is TGTGCCAGCAGCTTCGGACTAGCGGGAGGGTCCTACGAGCAGTACTTC.

Only one count was recorded for this clone. J is TRBJ2-5 and V is TRBV19, with 8 positions matching TRBD1. Germline trimming cut 2 bases from V and 3 bases from J; bases unmatched to any gene: 5. Germline-derived CDR1 and CDR2 are LNHDA and SQIVND (reference sequence). CDR3 length: 15 amino acids. The CDR3 DNA follows: TGTGCCAGTAGTATAACCGGGACAGGAAAAGAGACCCAGTACTTC. Protein: CASSITGTGKETQYF.

This chain uses TRBV28 with TRBJ1-1; TRBD1 is a possible D gene (6 bases). Trimming removed 5 bases from V and 0 bases from J, with 13 bases in between. Germline CDR1 reads MDHEN; CDR2 reads SYDVKM. There are 15 residues in the CDR3. This chain's CDR3 is CASSRLGQLNTEAFF. In DNA, the CDR3 is TGTGCCAGCAGTAGACTCGGACAGCTGAACACTGAAGCTTTCTTT.

The V gene is TRBV7-2, the J gene TRBJ2-1; TRBD1 or TRBD2 may be the D gene (6 bases each). This CDR3 region has 15 residues. Trimming pared 3 bases from V and 12 bases from J, leaving 21 bases between. The germline V gene encodes CDR1 SGHTA and CDR2 FQGNSA. Here the CDR3 DNA reads TGTGCCAGCAGCTTCCCCGGGGGCGCTACGAGAGGGCAGTTCTTC. Its protein is CASSFPGGATRGQFF.

This clone appeared a single time. V and J are TRBV2 and TRBJ2-5; D remains unclear. CDR1 is SNHLY, CDR2 FYNNEI, per germline. V lost 4 bases and J lost 5, with 17 bases in between. This CDR3 spans 15 amino acids. The DNA for the CDR3 is TGTGCCAGCAGTGTTCAGCTCCAACCGGGTGAGACCCAGTACTTC. Amino acid sequence: CASSVQLQPGETQYF.

In the case of this clone: The sample has other DNA sequences that encode this CDR3 too. The chain employs TRBV30 and TRBJ2-5, with D unresolved. The CDR3 spans 11 residues. Per the germline V gene, CDR1 is GTSNPN and CDR2 is SVGIG (reference sequence). V lost 0 bases and J 5 bases, leaving 4 bases between the germline ends. CDR3 loop: CAWSVRETQYF. The CDR3 DNA sequence: TGTGCCTGGAGTGTACGGGAGACCCAGTACTTC.

V and J are TRBV5-5 and TRBJ2-7; D unclear. Trimming pared 8 bases from V and 5 bases from J, leaving 20 bases between. The CDR3 consists of 14 residues. Germline V gene lookup returns CDR1 SGHKS and CDR2 YYEKEE (reference sequence). The CDR3 reads CASSPWVQSDEQYF. Here the CDR3 DNA reads TGTGCCAGTAGCCCCTGGGTACAGTCGGACGAGCAGTACTTC.

V gene TRBV27 combines with J gene TRBJ2-7; weak D call: TRBD2 (6 bases). The CDR3 loop spans 15 amino acids. Germline lookup yields CDR1 MNHEY and CDR2 SMNVEV (reference sequence). V was cut by 10 bases and J by 4 bases, with 23 bases left in between. The CDR3 reads CATPGRGRVGYEQYF. The CDR3, as DNA: TGTGCCACCCCGGGGCGGGGCAGGGTGGGGTACGAGCAGTACTTC.

This sequence joins TRBV28 and TRBJ1-3; D remains ambiguous. In germline, CDR1 is MDHEN, CDR2 SYDVKM. This CDR3 spans 15 amino acids. The V end lost 3 bases, the J end lost 0 bases, and 9 bases lay between the germline ends. The CDR3 is CASSFGTHSGNTIYF. The DNA of the CDR3 is TGTGCCAGCAGTTTTGGCACGCACTCTGGAAACACCATATATTTT.

The chain links TRBV30 to TRBJ2-5; D is unresolved. Judging by the DNA end, TRBJ2-7 fits better; the J call may be wrong. The V gene's germline CDR1 is GTSNPN and CDR2 SVGIG (reference sequence). This CDR3 spans 11 amino acids. The CDR3 DNA reads TGTGCCTGGAGTGTGACCTACGAGCAGTACTTC. Translation: CAWSVTYEQYF.